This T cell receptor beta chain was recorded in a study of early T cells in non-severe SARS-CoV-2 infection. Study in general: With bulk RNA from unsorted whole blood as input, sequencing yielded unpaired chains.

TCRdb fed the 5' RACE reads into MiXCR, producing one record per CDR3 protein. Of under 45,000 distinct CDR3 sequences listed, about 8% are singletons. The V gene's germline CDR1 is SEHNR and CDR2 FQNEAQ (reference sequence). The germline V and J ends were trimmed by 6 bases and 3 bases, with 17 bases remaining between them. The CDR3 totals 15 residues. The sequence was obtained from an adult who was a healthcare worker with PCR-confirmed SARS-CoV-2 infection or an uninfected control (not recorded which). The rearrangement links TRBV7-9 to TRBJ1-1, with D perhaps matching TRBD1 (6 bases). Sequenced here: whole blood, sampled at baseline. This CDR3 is CASRLARGVYTEAFF. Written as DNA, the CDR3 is TGTGCCAGCAGGCTTGCCAGGGGTGTTTACACTGAAGCTTTCTTT.